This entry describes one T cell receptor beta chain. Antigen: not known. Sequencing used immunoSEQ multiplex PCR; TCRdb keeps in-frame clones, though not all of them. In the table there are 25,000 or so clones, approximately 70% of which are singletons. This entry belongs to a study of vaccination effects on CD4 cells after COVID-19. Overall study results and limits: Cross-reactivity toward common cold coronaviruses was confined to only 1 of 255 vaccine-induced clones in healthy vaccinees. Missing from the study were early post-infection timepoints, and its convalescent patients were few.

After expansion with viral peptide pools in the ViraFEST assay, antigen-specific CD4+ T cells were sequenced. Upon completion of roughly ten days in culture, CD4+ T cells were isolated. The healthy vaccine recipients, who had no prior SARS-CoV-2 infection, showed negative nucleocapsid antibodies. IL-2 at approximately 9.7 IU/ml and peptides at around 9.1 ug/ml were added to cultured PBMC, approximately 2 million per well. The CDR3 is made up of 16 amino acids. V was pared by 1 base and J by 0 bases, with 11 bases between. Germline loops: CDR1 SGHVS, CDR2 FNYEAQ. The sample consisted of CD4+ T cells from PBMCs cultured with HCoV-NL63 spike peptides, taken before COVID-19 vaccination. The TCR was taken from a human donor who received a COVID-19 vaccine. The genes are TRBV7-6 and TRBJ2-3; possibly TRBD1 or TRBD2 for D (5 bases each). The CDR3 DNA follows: TGTGCCAGCAGCTTAGTAGCCGGGGCTAGCACAGATACGCAGTATTTT. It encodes CASSLVAGASTDTQYF. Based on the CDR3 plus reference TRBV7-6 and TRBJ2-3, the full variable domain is GAGVSQSPRYKVTKRGQDVALRCDPISGHVSLYWYRQALGQGPEFLTYFNYEAQQDKSGLPNDRFSAERPEGSISTLTIQRTEQRDSAMYRCASSLVAGASTDTQYFGPGTRLTVL.